The 13 T cell receptor beta chains presented below share a single source sample, sequenced in a study of shared clonotypes between healthy human individuals. Only in-frame clones appear in the TCRdb table, and some are missing; sequencing was by immunoSEQ multiplex PCR. This table holds 2.3 million or so clones, 93% found once. Sequencing was carried out using naive CD4+ T cells from PBMCs. Sample subset: CD45RA+ positively selected. Source of these receptors: a man between 18 and 35 years old in good health. Some clones in this sample may be carry-over from other donors' samples.

The chain has TRBV5-4 and TRBJ2-6; D remains unclear. Looked up from germline, CDR1 is SGHNT and CDR2 is YYREEE (reference sequence). V was clipped by 0 bases and J by 0 bases, with 4 bases between them. The CDR3 covers 15 residues. The CDR3 is CASSLVVSGANVLTF. CDR3 DNA: TGTGCCAGCAGCTTGGTCGTCTCTGGGGCCAACGTCCTGACTTTC.

V gene TRBV19 combines with J gene TRBJ2-4; 8 bases line up with TRBD2. The V gene's germline CDR1 is LNHDA and CDR2 SQIVND (reference sequence). Trimming removed 9 bases from V and 3 bases from J; junction bases left unmatched: 4. CDR3 length: 13 amino acids. CDR3 in amino acids: CASGRGGKNIQYF. For the CDR3, the DNA is TGTGCCAGCGGGAGGGGAGGCAAAAACATTCAGTACTTC.

Of note for this clone: Different DNA sequences within this sample yield the same CDR3. The rearrangement joins TRBV6-5 to TRBJ2-7, with unresolved D. The CDR3 loop spans 11 amino acids. Germline assignment: CDR1 MNHEY and CDR2 SVGAGI. V was clipped by 6 bases and J by 2 bases, with 5 bases between them. CDR3 sequence reads: CASRQAYEQYF. The CDR3, as DNA: TGTGCCAGCAGGCAGGCCTACGAGCAGTACTTC.

The chain recombines TRBV28 with TRBJ1-1, with 10 bases identical to TRBD1. V shed 3 bases and J 2 bases; nucleotides not matched to a gene: 12. CDR1 is MDHEN and CDR2 is SYDVKM in the germline V gene. The CDR3 has 18 amino acids. The CDR3 here is CASSFRTGGWGANTEAFF. The DNA for the CDR3 is TGTGCCAGCAGTTTCCGGACAGGGGGATGGGGTGCAAACACTGAAGCTTTCTTT.

The V gene is TRBV27, the J gene TRBJ1-4; D unclear. Trimming took off 5 bases at V and 10 bases at J, with 11 bases between the two ends. The CDR3 loop spans 12 amino acids. CDR1 and CDR2 from the germline V gene are MNHEY and SMNVEV (reference sequence). CDR3 DNA: TGTGCCAGCAGTCGGACGGGCGGAAAACTGTTTTTT. Translation: CASSRTGGKLFF.

V is TRBV28 and J is TRBJ1-5; D is uncertain. Trimming took off 1 base at V and 6 bases at J, with 13 bases between the two ends. The CDR3 sequence is 15 residues long. Germline CDR1 reads MDHEN; CDR2 reads SYDVKM. For the CDR3, the DNA is TGTGCCAGCAGTTTATCCCTGGGAAAGGGTCAGCCCCAGCATTTT. It yields the protein CASSLSLGKGQPQHF.

This rearrangement joins TRBV7-9 to TRBJ2-7; perhaps TRBD1 as D (6 bases). The CDR3 consists of 14 residues. CDR1 and CDR2 from the germline V gene are SEHNR and FQNEAQ (reference sequence). Trimming removed 1 base at V and 4 bases at J, with 11 bases between. CDR3: CASSLDGQRYEQYF. The CDR3 DNA is TGTGCCAGCAGCTTAGACGGACAGAGGTACGAGCAGTACTTC.

J is TRBJ2-3 and V is TRBV29-1, with D perhaps TRBD1 or TRBD2 (5 bases each). CDR3 length: 12 residues. V lost 8 bases to trimming and J lost 3 bases, with 12 bases between them. Per germline, CDR1 SQVTM and CDR2 ANQGSEA. This chain's CDR3 is CSLGAGTDTQYF. The DNA for the CDR3 is TGCAGCCTCGGGGCCGGGACAGATACGCAGTATTTT.

The J gene is TRBJ2-6, the V gene TRBV19; weak D call: TRBD1 (6 bases). V lost 3 bases, J lost 0 bases, and 9 bases lay in between. The CDR3 consists of 16 residues. Per germline, CDR1 LNHDA and CDR2 SQIVND (reference sequence). The chain's CDR3 is CASSIGGYSGANVLTF. CDR3 sequence (DNA): TGTGCCAGTAGTATTGGGGGCTACTCTGGGGCCAACGTCCTGACTTTC.

The chain is built from TRBV7-2 and TRBJ2-3; no reliable D call. The CDR3 is made up of 16 amino acids. V lost 5 bases, J lost 1 base, and 16 bases lay in between. Looked up from germline, CDR1 is SGHTA and CDR2 is FQGNSA. The CDR3 bases are TGTGCCAGCAGCGTCCAAGGCGGATGGCGCACAGATACGCAGTATTTT. Its translation is CASSVQGGWRTDTQYF.

The rearrangement links TRBV11-2 to TRBJ1-3; no definite D call. CDR1 SGHAT and CDR2 FQNNGV come from the germline V gene. CDR3 size: 14 residues. V dropped 5 bases and J dropped 1 base, with 9 bases sitting between them. CDR3 in amino acids: CASSPFDSGNTIYF. The CDR3 DNA sequence: TGTGCCAGCAGCCCTTTTGATTCTGGAAACACCATATATTTT. Drawing the rest from reference TRBV11-2 and TRBJ1-3, the complete variable domain is EAGVAQSPRYKIIEKRQSVAFWCNPISGHATLYWYQQILGQGPKLLIQFQNNGVVDDSQLPKDRFSAERLKGVDSTLKIQPAKLEDSAVYLCASSPFDSGNTIYFGEGSWLTVV.

The chain couples TRBV28 to TRBJ2-5; 12 nucleotides match TRBD2. Germline V CDR1 and CDR2: MDHEN, SYDVKM. The CDR3 length is 15 residues. Germline trimming cut 2 bases from V and 4 bases from J; bases unmatched to any gene: 2. The CDR3 here is CASSLALAGGETQYF. The CDR3 DNA sequence: TGTGCCAGCAGTTTAGCACTAGCGGGAGGAGAGACCCAGTACTTC.

The V and J genes are TRBV11-2 and TRBJ1-6; D is perhaps TRBD1 (5 bases). The CDR3 has 12 residues. Germline CDR1 reads SGHAT; CDR2 reads FQNNGV. Trimming took off 5 bases at V and 8 bases at J, with 7 bases between the two ends. Here the CDR3 reads CASSDSYSPLHF. Here the CDR3 DNA reads TGTGCCAGCAGCGACAGTTATTCACCCCTCCACTTT.